The present T cell receptor beta chain was sequenced within a study of T cells in Graves' hyperthyroidism and ophthalmopathy (dated by TCRdb to the late 2010s). About the study as a whole: Peripheral blood samples were taken at the time of initial diagnosis, prior to any treatment. TCR V-J signatures able to tell the groups apart were searched for in a discovery cohort of approximately 95 patients, of whom around 43 had Graves' ophthalmopathy and under 65 had stable Graves' hyperthyroidism. Whether ophthalmopathy could be predicted prospectively was tested in an independent validation cohort made up of approximately 19 hyperthyroidism patients plus 17 patients who later progressed to ophthalmopathy. The approximately 97 discovery patients were randomly divided into training and test sets at a 7:3 ratio. In addition, the study compared T-cell repertoires in thyroid tissue and in blood from five or six Graves' hyperthyroidism patients. Once sampling was done, hyperthyroidism patients were given methimazole at a starting dose of 30 mg daily, whereas ophthalmopathy patients were given high-dose intravenous methylprednisolone. According to the paper, TCR Vbeta CDR3 sequencing was carried out on 135 peripheral blood samples, which came from 40 to 45 ophthalmopathy, under 80 hyperthyroidism and approximately 17 progressor patients. What the authors observed across the whole study: Most expanded thyroid clonotypes (frequency above 0.001) were also found in blood, which suggests that blood repertoires may mirror thyroid immune responses. Ophthalmopathy was separated from stable hyperthyroidism by a 13 V-J signature model, with about 86% sensitivity and roughly 81% specificity obtained in cross-validation and 80%/75% obtained in testing. Sample size was not statistically predetermined, and blinding of investigators to group allocation was not performed. During validation, the model predicted progression to ophthalmopathy a median of around 6 months ahead of onset, with roughly 65% sensitivity and less than 85% specificity.

The TCR beta CDR3 regions were amplified from RNA transcripts. The TCR CDR3 was subjected to a first round of RT-PCR using the HTBI primer set and the Qiagen OneStep RT-PCR kit. Libraries were constructed in a second round of multiplex PCR, after which size selection and purification were performed. The libraries were sequenced on an Illumina HiSeq2000 using paired-end 100 bp reads. Turning to the authors' computational methods: SOAPnuke was used to process the raw data, removing reads that contained adapters or uncalled bases, had a mean Phred below 15, or lacked an exact match to the constant primer or identifier. COPE v1.2.5 was used to merge high-quality paired reads, and clonotypes were defined as unique nucleotide sequences. MiTCR v1.1 was used to align the clonotypes against IMGT TRBV, TRBD and TRBJ reference segments. The analysis was restricted to V-J combinations with a frequency above 0.0001, which together covered 99.2% of the repertoires. The TCS score was defined as the ratio of F50 (clonal expansion) to E x V (chaos), calculated using BLOSUM62-based TCRdist between CDR3 peptides within each V-J. Welch's t-statistics and random forest reduced some 510 V-J features to 13, which were used in a naive Bayes classifier (R e1071). The similarity between thyroid and blood repertoires was quantified using the Morisita-Horn index. TCRdb took the public reads, trimmed them with fastp at Q25, ran MiXCR for clone calling and kept in-frame beta chains. Each record represents a unique CDR3 protein, reported with the most common genes and DNA among its rows. The authors' filters were not applied to this entry. The sample table contains approximately 610,000 distinct CDR3 sequences; only one count was recorded for roughly 14% of them. Together, the top ten hold approximately 4.3% of the sample.

Looking up the germline V gene yields CDR1 MNHNS and CDR2 SASEGT. V and J are trimmed by 6 bases and 5 bases, and the gene matches miss 9 bases of the junction. Taken from cysteine to phenylalanine, the CDR3 has 14 residues. Only the CDR3 part of the read is kept: 42 bases, read in frame from the first base. Ophthalmopathy patients had moderately to severely active disease, Clinical Activity Score of at least 3, NOSPECS grade of at least 4, and duration under 3 months. Patients with uncontrolled infections, other autoimmune diseases, pregnancy or lactation were excluded. Diagnoses relied on clinical symptoms, serum thyroxine and TRAb, thyroid ultrasound and orbital computed tomography. PBMCs were separated from 10 ml of fresh peripheral blood using Ficoll-Paque density gradient centrifugation. Trizol reagent was used to extract total RNA, and RNA quality was then checked on an Agilent 2100 Bioanalyzer.

Details on this clonotype: The target of this receptor is not known. Base quality data are lacking; no much larger clone is found one base away.

The sequenced sample was blood. The chain is encoded by TRBV6-1 joined to TRBJ2-7; 8 bases in the middle match TRBD1. This TCR was sampled from a woman between 40 and 50 years old with Graves' ophthalmopathy. The DNA sequence is as follows: TGTGCCAGCAGGGACAGGGCCGGGTTCAACGAGCAGTACTTC. Translated, it gives CASRDRAGFNEQYF.